The present T cell receptor (beta chain) was sequenced within a study of blood T cell repertoires in COVID-19. The overall study: PBMCs, B-cell-depleted T cells, or T cells provided the cDNA or gDNA that made up the material.

Trimming cost V 1 base and J 4 bases, with 14 bases left between them. CDR3 length: 16 residues. Looked up from germline, CDR1 is MGHRA and CDR2 is YSYEKL. In the original analysis: For nucleated cells, counts were estimated from reference gene primer amplification. Data came from immunoSEQ multiplex PCR; TCRdb stores just in-frame clones and leaves some out. V and J calls plus clone size are reproduced from that table; the DNA served to infer D and trimming. Among approximately 360,000 clones listed, about 90% were seen once. The receptor was isolated from a man aged 40-50 years with acute or convalescent COVID-19. Sequenced sample: peripheral blood. The genes are TRBV4-1 and TRBJ1-5, with D tentatively TRBD1 (6 bases). The CDR3 nucleotides are TGCGCCAGCAGCCAAGGTCTTGGACAGTTGAATCAGCCCCAGCATTTT. This sequence encodes CASSQGLGQLNQPQHF.